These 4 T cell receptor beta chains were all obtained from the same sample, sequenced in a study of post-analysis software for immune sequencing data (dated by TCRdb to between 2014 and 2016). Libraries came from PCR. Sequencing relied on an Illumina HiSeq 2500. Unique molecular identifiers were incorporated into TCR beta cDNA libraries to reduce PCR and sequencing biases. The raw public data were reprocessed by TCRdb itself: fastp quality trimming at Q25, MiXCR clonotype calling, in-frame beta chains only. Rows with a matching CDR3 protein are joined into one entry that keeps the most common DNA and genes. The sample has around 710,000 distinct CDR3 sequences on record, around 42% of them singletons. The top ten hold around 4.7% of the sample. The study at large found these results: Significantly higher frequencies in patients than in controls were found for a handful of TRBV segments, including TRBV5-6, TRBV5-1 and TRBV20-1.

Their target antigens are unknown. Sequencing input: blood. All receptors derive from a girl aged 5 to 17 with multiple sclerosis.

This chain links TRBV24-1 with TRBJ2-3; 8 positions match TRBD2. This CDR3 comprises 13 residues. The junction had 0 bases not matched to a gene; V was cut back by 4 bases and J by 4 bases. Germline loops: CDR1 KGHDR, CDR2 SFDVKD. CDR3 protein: CATSEAGADTQYF. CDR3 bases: TGTGCCACCAGTGAAGCGGGAGCAGATACGCAGTATTTT.

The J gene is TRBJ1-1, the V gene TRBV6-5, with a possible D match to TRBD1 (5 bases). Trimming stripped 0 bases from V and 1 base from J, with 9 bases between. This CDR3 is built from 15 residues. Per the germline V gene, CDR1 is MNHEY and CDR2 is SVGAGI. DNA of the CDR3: TGTGCCAGCAGTTACTCGGGGGGTTGGAACACTGAAGCTTTCTTT. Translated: CASSYSGGWNTEAFF.

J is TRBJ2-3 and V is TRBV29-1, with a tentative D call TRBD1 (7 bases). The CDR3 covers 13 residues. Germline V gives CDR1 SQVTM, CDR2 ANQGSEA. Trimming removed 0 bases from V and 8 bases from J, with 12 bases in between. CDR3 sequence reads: CSVEDRGRPTQYF. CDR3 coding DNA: TGCAGCGTTGAAGACAGGGGGAGGCCTACGCAGTATTTT.

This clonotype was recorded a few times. The CDR3 region has the DNA TGCAGTGCTAGGAAGGGCGGGAGGGCCCTATACAATGAGCAGTTCTTC. Translated, it gives CSARKGGRALYNEQFF. J is TRBJ2-1 and V is TRBV20-1, with 9 positions matching TRBD2. Per the germline V gene, CDR1 is DFQATT and CDR2 is SNEGSKA (reference sequence). The CDR3 spans 16 residues. J was trimmed by 4 bases and V by 3 bases; bases with no gene match: 10.